The present TCR beta chain was sequenced within a study of CD8+CD57+ T cells in acquired aplastic anemia. The J segment lost 3 bases and the V segment lost 2 bases, leaving 14 bases of the junction unmatched. The CDR3 runs to 19 residues. The study profiled TCR beta VDJ and CDR3 using genomic DNA as template. TCRdb re-called the reads with MiXCR, one entry per CDR3 protein. The data hold 200,000 to 250,000 distinct CDR3 sequences, with roughly 35% observed a single time. The sample holds a few counts of this clonotype. V usage is TRBV12-3 or TRBV12-4 and J usage is TRBJ1-5; 9 bases agree with TRBD1. The sequenced material came from sorted CD4+, CD8+, or CD8+CD57+ T cells (not recorded which) from PBMCs. This sequence originates from a human donor in good health, serving as a control. The CDR3 loop reads CASSLFWVRTGDSNQPQHF. CDR3 DNA sequence: TGTGCCAGCAGTTTATTCTGGGTTCGGACAGGGGATTCCAATCAGCCCCAGCATTTT.